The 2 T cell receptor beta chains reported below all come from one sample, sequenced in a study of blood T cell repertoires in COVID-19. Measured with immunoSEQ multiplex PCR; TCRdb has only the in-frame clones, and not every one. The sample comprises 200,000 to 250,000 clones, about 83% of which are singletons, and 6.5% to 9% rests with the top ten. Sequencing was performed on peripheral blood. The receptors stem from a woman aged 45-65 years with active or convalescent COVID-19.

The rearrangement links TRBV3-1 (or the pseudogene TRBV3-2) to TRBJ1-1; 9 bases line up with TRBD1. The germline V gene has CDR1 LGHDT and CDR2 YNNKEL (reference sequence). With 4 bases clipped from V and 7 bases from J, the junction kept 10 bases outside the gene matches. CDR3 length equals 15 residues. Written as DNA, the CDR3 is TGTGCCAGCAGCCCTGGACAGGGGAAAATAGGTGAAGCTTTCTTT. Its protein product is CASSPGQGKIGEAFF.

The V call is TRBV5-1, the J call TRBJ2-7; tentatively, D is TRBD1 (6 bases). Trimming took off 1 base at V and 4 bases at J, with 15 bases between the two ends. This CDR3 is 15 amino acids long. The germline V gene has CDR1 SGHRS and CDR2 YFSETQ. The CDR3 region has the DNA TGCGCCAGCAGCTTGTCTCCAGGGGTGATGTACGAGCAGTACTTC. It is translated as CASSLSPGVMYEQYF.